This passage covers 24 T cell receptor beta chains from one sample sequenced in a study of cytomegalovirus exposure and HLA in healthy donors. Primers for the PCR totalled 60 Vbeta and 13 Jbeta. Libraries were prepared by immunoSEQ multiplex PCR; TCRdb keeps only in-frame clonotypes and omits some of them. Found here are 100,000 or so clones, around 84% of them singletons; the top ten hold under 2.5%. Sequenced input: PBMCs. The receptors here all came from a man in his late teens or twenties in good health and CMV-seronegative.

This chain uses TRBV4-1 with TRBJ2-1; tentative D call: TRBD1 (6 bases). The CDR3 is 14 residues long. Germline V gene sequence: CDR1 MGHRA, CDR2 YSYEKL. The ends were cut back, 5 bases at V and 6 bases at J, with 14 bases in the middle. This chain's CDR3 is CASSMRDTSNEQFF. The CDR3 nucleotides are TGCGCCAGCAGCATGAGGGACACAAGCAATGAGCAGTTCTTC.

The V gene is TRBV27, the J gene TRBJ1-1, with TRBD1 as a possible D gene (5 bases). Per the germline V gene, CDR1 is MNHEY and CDR2 is SMNVEV (reference sequence). V was clipped by 3 bases and J by 2 bases, with 13 bases between them. The CDR3 totals 15 residues. The CDR3 sequence: CASSLTAGANTEAFF. The CDR3 coding sequence is TGTGCCAGCAGTTTGACAGCCGGAGCCAACACTGAAGCTTTCTTT.

This clone occurred a few times. The V gene is TRBV7-6, the J gene TRBJ2-3; D perhaps matches TRBD1 (5 bases). This CDR3 is built from 14 residues. Germline values: CDR1 SGHVS, CDR2 FNYEAQ. V lost 5 bases to trimming and J lost 6 bases, with 15 bases between them. CDR3 DNA sequence: TGTGCCAGCAGCCCCAGGGCCACCTTGGATACGCAGTATTTT. Residues: CASSPRATLDTQYF.

The chain couples TRBV25-1 to TRBJ2-1; the match to TRBD2 covers 9 bases. V was pared by 6 bases and J by 5 bases, with 5 bases of the junction left unmatched. Germline V gene data show CDR1 as MGHDK and CDR2 as SYGVNS. The CDR3 runs to 14 residues. CDR3 protein: CASRQAGGHNEQFF. Here the CDR3 DNA reads TGTGCCAGCAGGCAAGCGGGAGGACACAATGAGCAGTTCTTC. Full variable domain (outside the CDR3, taken from reference TRBV25-1 and TRBJ2-1): EADIYQTPRYLVIGTGKKITLECSQTMGHDKMYWYQQDPGMELHLIHYSYGVNSTEKGDLSSESTVSRIRTEHFPLTLESARPSHTSQYLCASRQAGGHNEQFFGPGTRLTVL.

The CDR3 loop reads CASSEGDTNTMQYF. Here the CDR3 DNA reads TGTGCCAGCAGTGAAGGGGACACCAATACGATGCAGTATTTT. The chain recombines TRBV6-1 with TRBJ2-3; a possible D gene is TRBD1 (6 bases). Trimming took 1 base from V and 11 from J, leaving 16 bases between them. The germline V gene encodes CDR1 MNHNS and CDR2 SASEGT. The CDR3 has 14 residues.

The chain carries TRBV7-2 and TRBJ1-1; D gene uncertain. The length of the CDR3 is 16 residues. Germline V gives CDR1 SGHTA, CDR2 FQGNSA. V was pared by 5 bases and J by 1 base, with 17 bases between. The CDR3 DNA sequence: TGTGCCAGCAGCCCCTCTGGCGGGAGTCCGAACACTGAAGCTTTCTTT. It encodes CASSPSGGSPNTEAFF.

The CDR3 bases are TGTGCCACCAGCAGAGATAGGCTAGCGGGAGGGCTTAATACGCAGTATTTT. Translated: CATSRDRLAGGLNTQYF. This rearrangement joins TRBV15 to TRBJ2-3, with TRBD2 identical over 12 bases. The CDR3 runs to 17 residues. The trim removed 0 bases at V and 7 bases at J, leaving 8 bases unmatched. Germline CDR1 LNHNV, CDR2 YYDKDF (reference sequence).

The V and J genes are TRBV25-1 and TRBJ1-2; weak D call: TRBD1 (5 bases). Germline loops: CDR1 MGHDK, CDR2 SYGVNS. Trimming took off 0 bases at V and 6 bases at J, with 14 bases between the two ends. The CDR3 totals 15 residues. The CDR3 coding sequence is TGTGCCAGCAGTGAATACGCAAGGGAGGGGAATGGCTACACCTTC. It encodes CASSEYAREGNGYTF.

V gene TRBV5-1 combines with J gene TRBJ1-3; TRBD1 is a possible D gene (6 bases). Trimming removed 4 bases at V and 8 bases at J, with 19 bases between. Germline V gives CDR1 SGHRS, CDR2 YFSETQ. The CDR3 consists of 15 residues. In DNA form, the CDR3 reads TGCGCCAGCAGCCGATATCAGGACAGTTTGGACACCATATATTTT. Its translation is CASSRYQDSLDTIYF.

This clone was seen a few times. V usage is TRBV4-3 and J usage is TRBJ1-5; D gene ambiguous. The CDR3 is made up of 14 amino acids. Trimming shortened V by 1 base and J by 6 bases, and 10 bases separated the two germline ends. The germline V gene encodes CDR1 LGHNA and CDR2 YSLEER. CDR3 bases: TGCGCCAGCAGCCAAGGGTCTGGAGCTCAGCCCCAGCATTTT. It specifies CASSQGSGAQPQHF.

The rearrangement uses TRBV7-8 and TRBJ2-2; TRBD1 matches at 9 bases. The J segment lost 4 bases and the V segment lost 6 bases, leaving 6 bases of the junction unmatched. The length of the CDR3 is 15 residues. Per germline, CDR1 SGHVS and CDR2 FQNEAQ. The CDR3 loop reads CASRSNRGRTGELFF. Written as DNA, the CDR3 is TGTGCCAGCAGATCTAACAGGGGGCGCACCGGGGAGCTGTTTTTT.

This clone was seen more than once but under ten times. The chain is built from TRBV29-1 and TRBJ2-3, with 9 bases that match TRBD2. The CDR3 extends over 14 amino acids. The trim removed 1 base at V and 4 bases at J, leaving 3 bases unmatched. In germline, CDR1 is SQVTM, CDR2 ANQGSEA. CDR3 in amino acids: CSVEGLAGSDTQYF. The CDR3 coding sequence is TGCAGCGTTGAAGGCCTAGCGGGGTCAGATACGCAGTATTTT.

The J gene is TRBJ2-1, the V gene TRBV4-2, with D perhaps TRBD1 (5 bases). This CDR3 has 16 amino acids. Germline V gives CDR1 LGHNA, CDR2 YNFKEQ. V was shortened by 3 bases and J by 2 bases, with 14 bases between the two germline ends. This chain's CDR3 is CASSQGPWGAYNEQFF. The CDR3 bases are TGTGCCAGCAGCCAGGGGCCTTGGGGCGCCTACAATGAGCAGTTCTTC.

The chain is built from TRBV9 and TRBJ2-7, with 12 bases that match TRBD1. This CDR3 spans 15 amino acids. Germline V CDR1 and CDR2: SGDLS, YYNGEE. Trimming took 2 bases from V and 5 from J; bases not matched to a gene: 5. The CDR3 bases are TGTGCCAGCAGCGTTGGGACAGGGGGCCCCCACGAGCAGTACTTC. It is translated as CASSVGTGGPHEQYF.

The chain uses TRBV16 and TRBJ1-1; no definite D call. V was clipped by 4 bases and J by 4 bases, with 16 bases between them. The V gene's germline CDR1 is KGHSY and CDR2 FQNENV. The CDR3 runs to 15 residues. The CDR3 loop is CASSRTQLEGTEAFF. The CDR3 region has the DNA TGTGCCAGCAGCCGCACGCAGCTGGAGGGCACTGAAGCTTTCTTT.

The count of this clone is one. V gene TRBV9 combines with J gene TRBJ1-1, with unresolved D. The CDR3 extends over 14 amino acids. Germline V gene lookup returns CDR1 SGDLS and CDR2 YYNGEE. Between the trimmed V and J ends, which lost 0 bases and 6 bases, there was a span of 12 bases. The CDR3 coding sequence is TGTGCCAGCAGCGTAGGTCGGGTATTTGCTGAAGCTTTCTTT. This gives the protein CASSVGRVFAEAFF.

The CDR3: CASSVQGGYGYTF. For the CDR3, the DNA is TGTGCCAGCAGTGTACAGGGCGGCTATGGCTACACCTTC. The J gene is TRBJ1-2, the V gene TRBV2; TRBD1 is a possible D gene (6 bases). V was shortened by 4 bases and J by 4 bases, with 10 bases between the two germline ends. The CDR3 length is 13 residues. In germline, CDR1 is SNHLY, CDR2 FYNNEI.

This chain links TRBV11-3 with TRBJ2-1; 9 bases are shared with TRBD2. The CDR3 is made up of 16 amino acids. V trimming: 4 bases; J trimming: 6 bases; junction bases outside the gene matches: 10. Germline CDR1 reads SGHNT; CDR2 reads YENEEA. CDR3 protein: CASSSKRGTSFNEQFF. For the CDR3, the DNA is TGTGCCAGCAGCTCAAAGCGGGGGACTAGCTTCAATGAGCAGTTCTTC.

This clone was seen once. This rearrangement joins TRBV19 to TRBJ2-3; D is perhaps TRBD2 (6 bases). Germline V gives CDR1 LNHDA, CDR2 SQIVND (reference sequence). V was clipped by 5 bases and J by 2 bases, with 17 bases between them. The CDR3 contains 16 residues. CDR3 residues: CASSGGTTYVTDTQYF. Here the CDR3 DNA reads TGTGCCAGTAGTGGAGGGACCACCTATGTCACAGATACGCAGTATTTT.

The chain uses TRBV7-3 and TRBJ2-3; a weak D match, TRBD2 (5 bases). The V gene's germline CDR1 is SGHTA and CDR2 FQGTGA. V was trimmed by 5 bases and J by 0 bases, leaving 15 bases between them. The CDR3 has 16 residues. CDR3 region: CASSLRAGLSTDTQYF. Written as DNA, the CDR3 is TGTGCCAGCAGCCTCCGGGCCGGACTCAGCACAGATACGCAGTATTTT.

This clone was observed a handful of times. This chain joins TRBV5-4 and TRBJ2-3; TRBD2 might be the D (5 bases). The CDR3 length is 15 residues. The germline gives CDR1 SGHNT, CDR2 YYREEE (reference sequence). The V and J ends lost 3 bases and 2 bases respectively, with 13 bases between them. The CDR3 DNA follows: TGTGCCAGCAGCTCTAAGCGGAGGCCCACAGATACGCAGTATTTT. It codes for CASSSKRRPTDTQYF.

This rearrangement joins TRBV28 to TRBJ2-2; 8 bases agree with TRBD2. The CDR3 has 15 residues. Germline CDR1 is MDHEN and CDR2 is SYDVKM. V gave up 10 bases and J gave up 8 bases; unmatched junction bases: 15. CDR3 sequence: CAIQGGGSGAGELFF. CDR3 coding DNA: TGTGCCATCCAGGGCGGGGGGAGTGGAGCAGGGGAGCTGTTTTTT.

The genes are TRBV19 and TRBJ2-1; 13 nucleotides agree with TRBD2. V lost 2 bases, J lost 7 bases, and 8 bases stayed unmatched. The CDR3 totals 17 residues. The germline V gene encodes CDR1 LNHDA and CDR2 SQIVND (reference sequence). The DNA for the CDR3 is TGTGCCAGTAGTATACCCACCCGACTAGCGGGAGGTAATGAGCAGTTCTTC. As protein: CASSIPTRLAGGNEQFF. The full variable domain, in which reference TRBV19 and TRBJ2-1 provide the parts outside the CDR3, is DGGITQSPKYLFRKEGQNVTLSCEQNLNHDAMYWYRQDPGQGLRLIYYSQIVNDFQKGDIAEGYSVSREKKESFPLTVTSAQKNPTAFYLCASSIPTRLAGGNEQFFGPGTRLTVL.

The V call is TRBV9, the J call TRBJ2-3; tentative D call: TRBD1 (6 bases). CDR1 and CDR2 (germline): SGDLS, YYNGEE. Trimming shortened V by 0 bases and J by 1 base, and 15 bases separated the two germline ends. The CDR3 runs to 17 residues. CDR3 in amino acids: CASSVGDISTGTDTQYF. The CDR3 bases are TGTGCCAGCAGCGTAGGGGACATCTCGACGGGCACAGATACGCAGTATTTT.